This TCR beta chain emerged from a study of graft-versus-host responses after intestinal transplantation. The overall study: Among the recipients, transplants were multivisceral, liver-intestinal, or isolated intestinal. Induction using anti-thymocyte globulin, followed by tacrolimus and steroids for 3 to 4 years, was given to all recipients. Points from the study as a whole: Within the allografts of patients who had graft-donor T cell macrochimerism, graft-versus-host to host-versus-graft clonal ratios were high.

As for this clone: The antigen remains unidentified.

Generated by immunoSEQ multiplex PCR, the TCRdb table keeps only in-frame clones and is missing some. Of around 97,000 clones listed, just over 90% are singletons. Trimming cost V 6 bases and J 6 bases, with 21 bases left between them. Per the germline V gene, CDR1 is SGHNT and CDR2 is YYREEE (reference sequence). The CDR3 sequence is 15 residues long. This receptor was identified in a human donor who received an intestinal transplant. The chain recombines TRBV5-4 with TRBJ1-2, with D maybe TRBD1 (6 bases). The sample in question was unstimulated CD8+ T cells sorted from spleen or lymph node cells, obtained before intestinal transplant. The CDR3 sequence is CASTPVSSGADGYTF. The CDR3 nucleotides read TGTGCCAGCACCCCCGTATCGTCAGGGGCGGATGGCTACACCTTC.